This T cell receptor beta chain appears in the sequencing data of a study of CD8 T cells in Susac syndrome. CD8+ and CD4+ T cells from blood underwent TCR beta sequencing, which was carried out in a high-throughput format. The diagnostic criteria were recently defined, and patients with Susac syndrome met them for definite or probable disease. TEMRA cells underwent FACS enrichment and CD8+ and CD4+ T cells underwent negative isolation. This clonotype was seen a single time. The CDR3 is 13 residues long. The V and J ends lost 6 bases and 9 bases, in that order; junction bases with no gene match: 5. The germline V gene has CDR1 DFQATT and CDR2 SNEGSKA (reference sequence). Random-hexamer reverse transcription was applied to roughly 0.5 to 1 ug RNA. Across 54 Vbeta and 13 Jbeta, TCR beta CDR3 was amplified with immunoSEQ multiplex PCR. TCRdb reprocessed the immunoSEQ multiplex PCR reads with MiXCR, giving one entry per CDR3 protein. Among tens of thousands of distinct CDR3 sequences listed, 95% were seen once.

The sequencing sample was made of CD8+ T cells from PBMCs. This sequence joins TRBV20-1 and TRBJ2-1, with 13 bases lining up with TRBD2. The TCR was taken from a human donor with Susac syndrome. CDR3 protein: CSAKLAGGVEQFF. The CDR3 DNA follows: TGCAGTGCGAAACTAGCGGGAGGGGTTGAGCAGTTCTTC.